A selection of T cell receptor beta chains follows, all from one sample in a study of beta chain features in type 1 diabetes. Sequenced by immunoSEQ multiplex PCR; TCRdb stores in-frame clones only, minus some. Found here are 350,000 or so clones, around 20% of them singletons; the top ten hold around 0.045%. Material: naive CD4+ T cells from blood. All receptors derive from a woman younger than 35 in good health. CDR3s include the opening cysteine and the closing phenylalanine or tryptophan. The D gene is left open where the match is weak.

j_call,d_call,v_call,cdr3_aa
TRBJ2-3,TRBD2,TRBV29-1,CSVEAGGADTQYF
TRBJ2-7,-,TRBV21-1,CASSIQGAGAYEQYF
TRBJ2-3,TRBD1,TRBV30,CAWSGQGADTQYF
TRBJ1-2,-,TRBV30,CARRTSSSGYTF
TRBJ2-4,TRBD2,TRBV4-2,CASSPAGGSAKNIQYF
TRBJ2-7,TRBD2,TRBV5-1,CASSLRTSGSSIEQYF
TRBJ1-2,TRBD1,TRBV11-2,CASSSPRQGVYGYTF
TRBJ2-1,TRBD2,TRBV29-1,CSITGRLALYEQFF
TRBJ1-2,TRBD1,TRBV30,CAWTPDRYRGNGYTF
TRBJ1-2,TRBD1,TRBV11-2,CASSLPGLGQRNYGYTF
TRBJ1-2,TRBD1,TRBV6-6,CASSYSRVQGDGYTF
TRBJ2-3,TRBD2,TRBV7-2,CASSLRPSGGGSTDTQYF
TRBJ2-7,TRBD2,TRBV5-1,CASSLNVEREDSHGQYF
TRBJ2-1,-,TRBV11-1,CASSSQVNEQFF
TRBJ1-2,-,TRBV7-9,CASSLVETAGGYTF
TRBJ2-2,TRBD1,TRBV6-6,CASVPGQGSSGELFF
TRBJ1-1,-,TRBV5-4,CASSPRGGGTEAFF
TRBJ2-3,TRBD2,TRBV5-6,CASSLPVVAGGDTQYF
TRBJ1-1,TRBD1,TRBV30,CAWGVRDRANTEAFF
TRBJ1-5,-,TRBV18,CASSDSQGNNQPQHF
TRBJ2-5,TRBD2,TRBV10-3,CATAEGGSKETQYF
TRBJ2-3,TRBD2,TRBV7-2,CASSFWTSGGAGDTQYF
TRBJ2-5,-,TRBV11-3,CASSFDSAEETQYF
TRBJ1-2,-,TRBV2,CASSDRGYGYTF
TRBJ2-3,-,TRBV18,CASSPAGARTDTQYF
TRBJ2-1,TRBD2,TRBV9,CASSPASGGYNEQFF
TRBJ2-1,-,TRBV7-9,CASSREEHEQFF
TRBJ1-2,TRBD1,TRBV5-1,CASSLGRQGPIGYTF
TRBJ1-5,TRBD1,TRBV2,CASSGQGWSNQPQHF
TRBJ1-3,TRBD1,TRBV5-1,CASSLEGAAGNTIYF
TRBJ1-2,-,TRBV10-3,CATRQTGYGYTF
TRBJ2-1,TRBD2,TRBV7-2,CASRLTGGWQFF
TRBJ2-7,TRBD1,TRBV30,CAWTPWDRGTYEQYF
TRBJ2-7,-,TRBV25-1,CASRGGPPYEQYF
TRBJ2-7,TRBD2,TRBV12-5,CASGRRQSGGPFEQYF
TRBJ2-5,TRBD2,TRBV9,CASSDSGGETQYF
TRBJ1-5,-,TRBV10-3,CAISEHGGNQPQHF
TRBJ1-1,-,TRBV20-1,CSAKEAFF
TRBJ2-1,-,TRBV2,CASSSDNEQFF
TRBJ2-1,TRBD2,TRBV6-1,CASRGSGRNEQFF
TRBJ2-3,-,TRBV30,CAWSGADTQYF
TRBJ2-7,TRBD2,TRBV11-2,CASSSGTSGRVYEQYF
TRBJ2-1,TRBD2,TRBV6-5,CASTPSGADNEQFF
TRBJ1-1,-,TRBV10-3,CAITNMNTEAFF
TRBJ2-3,TRBD2,TRBV5-4,CASSLSLGAGVQGPDTQYF
TRBJ2-1,TRBD1,TRBV7-9,CASSSQGKYNEQFF
TRBJ1-1,-,TRBV23-1,CASSAWLGGTEAFF
TRBJ2-5,TRBD1,TRBV28,CASSPRTGKYQETQYF
TRBJ2-2,TRBD2,TRBV9,CASSVVGLAGGLSTGELFF
TRBJ2-2,-,TRBV1,CTSSPGLLYTGELFF
TRBJ1-2,TRBD1,TRBV9,CASREGQGLYTF
TRBJ1-6,TRBD1,TRBV7-2,CASSWTGNNSPLHF
TRBJ1-5,TRBD1,TRBV6-6,CASSTRQGSSNQPQHF
TRBJ1-2,-,TRBV2,CASSESRVSGYTF